This TCR beta chain was documented in a study of T cell changes during pregnancy in multiple sclerosis. Clones were sequenced by immunoSEQ multiplex PCR, and TCRdb holds only the in-frame ones, with some missing. Among 20,000 to 25,000 clones listed, 85% were seen once. Deletions cut 4 bases from V and 0 bases from J, with 10 bases between. Germline-derived CDR1 and CDR2 are SGHTA and FQGNSA. The CDR3 runs 15 residues. The rearrangement links TRBV7-2 to TRBJ1-5; D perhaps matches TRBD1 (6 bases). Sample: CD8+ T cells from peripheral blood mononuclear cells, taken in the first trimester of pregnancy. This sequence was found in a female donor in good health, enrolled as a control in a pregnancy study. The CDR3 region is CASSSGVFSNQPQHF. The CDR3 bases are TGTGCCAGCAGCTCAGGGGTTTTTAGCAATCAGCCCCAGCATTTT. Drawing the rest from reference TRBV7-2 and TRBJ1-5, the complete variable domain is GAGVSQSPSNKVTEKGKDVELRCDPISGHTALYWYRQSLGQGLEFLIYFQGNSAPDKSGLPSDRFSAERTGGSVSTLTIQRTQQEDSAVYLCASSSGVFSNQPQHFGDGTRLSIL.